Listed here are 24 T cell receptor beta chains from one sample, sequenced in a study of blood T cells in healthy people across ages. For the second PCR, which ran for about 7 to 11 cycles, a sample-barcoded 5' primer and a J-beta primer mix were used. TCRdb independently ran MiXCR on the 5' RACE reads; one entry per CDR3 protein. The repertoire consists of over a million distinct CDR3 sequences, with approximately 25% occurring once and the leading ten covering approximately 0.7%. In addition, the sample was reused for a study of T cells of mothers and their children.

The sequenced material came from blood. Source of these receptors: a girl aged 2-10 years in good health.

This clonotype was seen only a few times. The rearrangement joins TRBV11-2 to TRBJ2-5, with unresolved D. The J call is doubtful: the DNA matches TRBJ2-7 better. CDR1 SGHAT and CDR2 FQNNGV come from the germline V gene. The CDR3 contains 16 residues. CDR3 in amino acids: CASSRVGVGIPNEQYF. The CDR3 DNA follows: TGTGCCAGCAGCCGGGTTGGGGTGGGGATCCCCAACGAGCAGTACTTC.

This clonotype was seen a few times. The genes are TRBV7-2 and TRBJ2-3, with D unresolved. V gave up 2 bases and J gave up 5 bases, with 8 bases separating them. CDR3 length equals 13 residues. Germline CDR1 SGHTA, CDR2 FQGNSA. The DNA for the CDR3 is TGTGCCAGCAGCTTACAGTGGGGAGATACGCAGTATTTT. Amino acids: CASSLQWGDTQYF.

This clonotype was seen only a few times. The chain joins TRBV24-1 to TRBJ1-2; D ambiguous. Germline V lookup: CDR1 KGHDR, CDR2 SFDVKD. The CDR3 spans 13 residues. Trimming took 1 base from V and 7 from J, leaving 9 bases between them. DNA of the CDR3: TGTGCCACCAGTGATTTTCTTGACCGTGGCTACACCTTC. Protein sequence: CATSDFLDRGYTF.

This clonotype was seen more than once but under ten times. This sequence joins TRBV20-1 and TRBJ1-5; D perhaps matches TRBD1 (6 bases). Germline-derived CDR1 and CDR2 are DFQATT and SNEGSKA (reference sequence). V lost 3 bases and J lost 4, with 22 bases in between. The length of the CDR3 is 17 residues. The chain's CDR3 is CSASGEAGQYGNQPQHF. The CDR3 DNA reads as TGCAGTGCTAGTGGTGAGGCCGGACAGTACGGAAATCAGCCCCAGCATTTT.

The sample holds a few counts of this clonotype. This sequence joins TRBV3-1 and TRBJ2-7; D gene ambiguous. The CDR3 totals 14 residues. CDR1 LGHDT and CDR2 YNNKEL come from the germline V gene (reference sequence). V shed 3 bases and J shed 3 bases, with 12 bases lying between them. The chain's CDR3 is CASSHELHLYEQYF. Here the CDR3 DNA reads TGTGCCAGCAGCCACGAGTTGCACCTCTACGAGCAGTACTTC.

This clonotype has just a few counts. This chain connects TRBV7-2 to TRBJ2-1; 9 bases fit TRBD2. The CDR3 spans 15 residues. The trim removed 3 bases at V and 7 bases at J, leaving 7 bases unmatched. CDR1 and CDR2 (germline): SGHTA, FQGNSA. The CDR3 coding sequence is TGTGCCAGCAGCTTGGCGGGGGGGCGGCATAATGAGCAGTTCTTC. This encodes CASSLAGGRHNEQFF.

V gene TRBV12-3 or TRBV12-4 combines with J gene TRBJ2-7, with 14 bases matching TRBD2. CDR3 length: 16 residues. V lost 5 bases and J lost 6; bases outside the gene matches: 9. CDR3 loop: CASSTTRLAGGPEQYF. DNA for the CDR3: TGTGCCAGCAGTACTACCCGACTAGCGGGGGGGCCCGAGCAGTACTTC.

The chain carries TRBV12-3 or TRBV12-4 and TRBJ1-1, with D maybe TRBD1 (5 bases). The length of the CDR3 is 12 residues. Trimming cost V 8 bases and J 7 bases, with 14 bases left between them. CDR3 DNA: TGTGCCAGCGCCTTCCAGGGAAGTGAAGCTTTCTTT. This translates into CASAFQGSEAFF.

This clonotype has a handful of counts. V and J are TRBV6-2 or TRBV6-3 and TRBJ2-1, with D possibly being TRBD2 (6 bases). Per the germline V gene, CDR1 is MNHEY and CDR2 is SVGEGT. V dropped 0 bases and J dropped 6 bases, with 6 bases sitting between them. The CDR3 totals 13 residues. CDR3 nucleotide sequence: TGTGCCAGCAGTTACTCCGGGAGCAATGAGCAGTTCTTC. Protein: CASSYSGSNEQFF.

In this sample, this clonotype turned up a few times. The rearrangement joins TRBV20-1 to TRBJ2-1, with D maybe TRBD2 (5 bases). The germline V and J ends were trimmed by 6 bases and 10 bases, with 13 bases remaining between them. CDR1 is DFQATT, CDR2 SNEGSKA, per germline (reference sequence). The length of the CDR3 is 11 residues. The CDR3 sequence is CSAPSFGEQFF. CDR3 in DNA: TGCAGTGCCCCTAGCTTCGGGGAGCAGTTCTTC.

The table lists this clonotype with a few counts. This sequence joins TRBV7-2 and TRBJ1-3; unclear D gene. Germline V lookup: CDR1 SGHTA, CDR2 FQGNSA. CDR3 length: 17 residues. The V end was cut by 1 base, the J end by 5 bases, with 18 bases between. The CDR3 here is CASSLGWGGGKRNTIYF. DNA for the CDR3: TGTGCCAGCAGCTTAGGGTGGGGAGGAGGGAAAAGAAACACCATATATTTT.

The chain couples TRBV5-1 to TRBJ2-5; D possibly uses TRBD1 or TRBD2 (7 bases each). Trimming removed 7 bases at V and 4 bases at J, with 17 bases between. Germline V gives CDR1 SGHRS, CDR2 YFSETQ. This CDR3 is 14 amino acids long. This CDR3 is CASGPQGRGETQYF. In DNA, the CDR3 is TGCGCCAGCGGGCCACAGGGGAGGGGAGAGACCCAGTACTTC. The full variable domain, completed using reference TRBV5-1 and TRBJ2-5, is KAGVTQTPRYLIKTRGQQVTLSCSPISGHRSVSWYQQTPGQGLQFLFEYFSETQRNKGNFPGRFSGRQFSNSRSEMNVSTLELGDSALYLCASGPQGRGETQYFGPGTRLLVL.

The rearrangement uses TRBV12-3 or TRBV12-4 and TRBJ2-5, with D uncertain. The CDR3 has 13 amino acids. Trimming took 1 base from V and 5 from J, leaving 8 bases between them. DNA for the CDR3: TGTGCCAGCAGTTTAGTCCGTAGGGAGACCCAGTACTTC. The encoded protein is CASSLVRRETQYF.

In its sample, this clonotype was seen a few times. The rearrangement joins TRBV5-1 to TRBJ2-7; D remains ambiguous. The CDR3 covers 14 residues. Germline V gives CDR1 SGHRS, CDR2 YFSETQ. Trimming took 1 base from V and 2 from J, leaving 10 bases between them. In nucleotides, the CDR3 is TGCGCCAGCAGCTTGCTGACGCCCACCTACGAGCAGTACTTC. Translated: CASSLLTPTYEQYF.

This clonotype has a handful of counts. The chain has TRBV7-2 and TRBJ1-2, with a weak D call TRBD1 (5 bases). The germline V gene encodes CDR1 SGHTA and CDR2 FQGNSA. Trimming took 1 base from V and 5 from J, leaving 14 bases between them. The CDR3 sequence is 15 residues long. Here the CDR3 reads CASSLDSGLGYGYTF. The DNA for the CDR3 is TGTGCCAGCAGCTTAGATTCAGGGCTCGGGTATGGCTACACCTTC.

This chain uses TRBV4-2 with TRBJ2-7, with 11 bases aligning to TRBD2. Germline V lookup: CDR1 LGHNA, CDR2 YNFKEQ. The CDR3 runs 15 residues. Germline trimming cut 6 bases from V and 4 bases from J; bases unmatched to any gene: 8. This chain's CDR3 is CASRSLAGGPYEQYF. Here the CDR3 DNA reads TGTGCCAGCAGAAGTTTAGCGGGAGGGCCATACGAGCAGTACTTC.

This clonotype has more than one count but fewer than ten. The chain joins TRBV6-6 to TRBJ2-3, with D possibly being TRBD1 (6 bases). Trimming cost V 0 bases and J 1 base, with 14 bases left between them. CDR1 is MNHNY and CDR2 is SVGAGI in the germline V gene (reference sequence). The CDR3 length is 17 residues. CDR3 region: CASSYSYQGRGTDTQYF. The CDR3, as DNA: TGTGCCAGCAGTTACTCGTATCAGGGGCGAGGCACAGATACGCAGTATTTT.

V usage is TRBV4-1 and J usage is TRBJ1-2; D unclear. Looked up from germline, CDR1 is MGHRA and CDR2 is YSYEKL. Between the trimmed V and J ends, which lost 1 base and 3 bases, there was a span of 12 bases. CDR3 length: 15 amino acids. In nucleotides, the CDR3 is TGCGCCAGCAGCCAAGCGGGCCCTACGGACTATGGCTACACCTTC. It yields the protein CASSQAGPTDYGYTF.

J is TRBJ2-7 and V is TRBV20-1, with D unresolved. V lost 0 bases to trimming and J lost 2 bases, with 11 bases between them. CDR1 DFQATT and CDR2 SNEGSKA come from the germline V gene (reference sequence). The CDR3 is 14 residues long. The CDR3 loop reads CSAREVQDPYEQYF. The CDR3 DNA follows: TGCAGTGCTAGAGAGGTCCAGGACCCCTACGAGCAGTACTTC.

This clonotype was detected many times. V is TRBV6-5 and J is TRBJ2-3; D uncertain. Deletions cut 2 bases from V and 0 bases from J, with 3 bases between. The CDR3 sequence is 13 residues long. Germline CDR1 reads MNHEY; CDR2 reads SVGAGI. Here the CDR3 DNA reads TGTGCCAGCAGTTACGGGAGCACAGATACGCAGTATTTT. Residues: CASSYGSTDTQYF.

This clonotype was observed a few times. The chain employs TRBV4-1 and TRBJ2-5; 14 nucleotides match TRBD2. The DNA matches TRBJ2-7 better at its end, which makes the J call doubtful. Germline V lookup: CDR1 MGHRA, CDR2 YSYEKL. The CDR3 covers 16 residues. CDR3 amino acids: CASSQAGLAGGYEQYF. In DNA, the CDR3 is TGCGCCAGCAGCCAGGCCGGACTAGCGGGAGGTTACGAGCAGTACTTC.

V is TRBV11-3 and J is TRBJ2-3; D not resolved. The germline V gene encodes CDR1 SGHNT and CDR2 YENEEA. This CDR3 contains 12 residues. The V end was cut by 8 bases, the J end by 4 bases, with 10 bases between. The CDR3 sequence is CASGKASDTQYF. The CDR3 bases are TGTGCCAGCGGGAAAGCATCAGATACGCAGTATTTT.

This clonotype was seen only a few times. The gene calls are TRBV7-9 and TRBJ2-3, with TRBD2 as a possible D gene (5 bases). Germline lookup yields CDR1 SEHNR and CDR2 FQNEAQ (reference sequence). V was cut by 0 bases and J by 9 bases, with 10 bases left in between. This CDR3 is built from 13 residues. The CDR3, as DNA: TGTGCCAGCAGCTTAGCTCACCCGGGAACGCAGTATTTT. It translates to CASSLAHPGTQYF.

This clonotype was picked up a small number of times. The chain links TRBV5-1 to TRBJ2-2; D possibly uses TRBD1 or TRBD2 (5 bases each). CDR3 length: 16 amino acids. Germline V lookup: CDR1 SGHRS, CDR2 YFSETQ. V shed 4 bases and J shed 2 bases, with 15 bases lying between them. CDR3 in amino acids: CASSPWWDGNTGELFF. Here the CDR3 DNA reads TGCGCCAGCAGCCCTTGGTGGGACGGTAACACCGGGGAGCTGTTTTTT.